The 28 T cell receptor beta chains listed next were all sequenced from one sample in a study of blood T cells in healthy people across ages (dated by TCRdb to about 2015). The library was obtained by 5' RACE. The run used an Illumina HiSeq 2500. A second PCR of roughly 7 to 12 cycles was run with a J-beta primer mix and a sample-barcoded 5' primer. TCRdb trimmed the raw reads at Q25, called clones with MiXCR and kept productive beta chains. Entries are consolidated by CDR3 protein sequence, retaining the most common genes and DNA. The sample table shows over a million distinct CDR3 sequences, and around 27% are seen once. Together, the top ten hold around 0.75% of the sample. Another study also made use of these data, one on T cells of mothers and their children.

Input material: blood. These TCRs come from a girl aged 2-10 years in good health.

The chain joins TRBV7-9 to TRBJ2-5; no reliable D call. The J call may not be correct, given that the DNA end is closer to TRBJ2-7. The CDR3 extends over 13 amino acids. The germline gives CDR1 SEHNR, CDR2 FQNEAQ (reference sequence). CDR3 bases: TGTGCCAGCAGCTTTAACCCGAACTACGAGCAGTACTTC. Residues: CASSFNPNYEQYF.

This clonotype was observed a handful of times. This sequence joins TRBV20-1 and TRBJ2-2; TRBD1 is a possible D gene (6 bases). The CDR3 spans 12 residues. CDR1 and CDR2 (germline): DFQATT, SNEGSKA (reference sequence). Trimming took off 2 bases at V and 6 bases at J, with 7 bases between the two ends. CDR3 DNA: TGCAGTGCTAGAAAGGGGGCCGGGGAGCTGTTTTTT. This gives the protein CSARKGAGELFF.

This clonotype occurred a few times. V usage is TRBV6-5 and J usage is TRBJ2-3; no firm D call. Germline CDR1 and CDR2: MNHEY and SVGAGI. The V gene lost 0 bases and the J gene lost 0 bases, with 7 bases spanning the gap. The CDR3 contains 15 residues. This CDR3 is CASSYSKDSTDTQYF. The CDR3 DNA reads TGTGCCAGCAGTTACTCGAAGGATAGCACAGATACGCAGTATTTT.

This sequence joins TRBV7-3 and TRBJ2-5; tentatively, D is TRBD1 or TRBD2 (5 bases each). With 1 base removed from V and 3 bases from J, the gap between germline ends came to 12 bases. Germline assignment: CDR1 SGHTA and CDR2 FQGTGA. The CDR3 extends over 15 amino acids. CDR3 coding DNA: TGTGCCAGCAGCTTAATGGGGGACGGAGAAGAGACCCAGTACTTC. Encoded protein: CASSLMGDGEETQYF.

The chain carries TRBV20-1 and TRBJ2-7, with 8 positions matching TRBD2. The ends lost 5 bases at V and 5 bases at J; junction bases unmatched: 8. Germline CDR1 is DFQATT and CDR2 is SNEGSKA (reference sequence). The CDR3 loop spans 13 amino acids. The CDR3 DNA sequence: TGCAGTGCTTCGGGACTAGATTCGCACGAGCAGTACTTC. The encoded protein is CSASGLDSHEQYF.

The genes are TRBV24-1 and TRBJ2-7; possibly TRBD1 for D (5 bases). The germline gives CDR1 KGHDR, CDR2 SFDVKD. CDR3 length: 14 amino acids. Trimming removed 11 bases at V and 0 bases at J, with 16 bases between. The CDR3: CASAMGRHSYEQYF. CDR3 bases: TGTGCCAGCGCGATGGGGCGTCACTCCTACGAGCAGTACTTC.

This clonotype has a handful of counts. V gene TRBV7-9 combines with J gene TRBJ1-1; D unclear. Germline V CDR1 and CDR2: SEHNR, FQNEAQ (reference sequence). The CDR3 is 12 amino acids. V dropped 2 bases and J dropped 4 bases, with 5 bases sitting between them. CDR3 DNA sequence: TGTGCCAGCAGCTTAAGGCTCACTGAAGCTTTCTTT. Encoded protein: CASSLRLTEAFF.

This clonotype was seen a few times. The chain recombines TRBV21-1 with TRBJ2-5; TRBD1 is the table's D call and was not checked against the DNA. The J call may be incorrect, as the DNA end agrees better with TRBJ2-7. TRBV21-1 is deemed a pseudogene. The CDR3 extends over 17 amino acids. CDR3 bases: TGTGCCAGCATCTACTATAGAGCGGGCCGCGCCCACTACGAGCAGTACTTC. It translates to CASIYYRAGRAHYEQYF.

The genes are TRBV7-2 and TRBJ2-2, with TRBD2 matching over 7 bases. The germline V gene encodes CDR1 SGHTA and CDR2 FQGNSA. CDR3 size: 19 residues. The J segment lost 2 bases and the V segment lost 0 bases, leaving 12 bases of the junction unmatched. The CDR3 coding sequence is TGTGCCAGCAGCTTAGCGCCAGGGAGGGATTCTTTTAACACCGGGGAGCTGTTTTTT. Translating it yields CASSLAPGRDSFNTGELFF.

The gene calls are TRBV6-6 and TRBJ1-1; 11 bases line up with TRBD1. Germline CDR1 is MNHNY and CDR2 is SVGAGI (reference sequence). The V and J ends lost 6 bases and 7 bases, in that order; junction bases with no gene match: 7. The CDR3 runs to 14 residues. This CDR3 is CASSGQGASHEAFF. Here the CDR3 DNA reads TGTGCCAGCAGCGGACAGGGGGCGAGTCATGAAGCTTTCTTT.

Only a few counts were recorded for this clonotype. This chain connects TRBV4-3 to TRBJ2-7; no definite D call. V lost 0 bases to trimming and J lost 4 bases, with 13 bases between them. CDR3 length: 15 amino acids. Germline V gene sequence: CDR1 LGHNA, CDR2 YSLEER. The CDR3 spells CASSQDPGDWYEQYF. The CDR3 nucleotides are TGCGCCAGCAGCCAAGATCCCGGAGATTGGTACGAGCAGTACTTC.

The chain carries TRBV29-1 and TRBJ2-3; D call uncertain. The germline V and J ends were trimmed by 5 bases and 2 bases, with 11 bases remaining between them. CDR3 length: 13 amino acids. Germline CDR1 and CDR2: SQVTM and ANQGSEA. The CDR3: CSVRSRHTDTQYF. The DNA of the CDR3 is TGCAGCGTTCGGAGCAGACACACAGATACGCAGTATTTT.

CDR3 nucleotides: TGTGCCAGCAGTTCCGGGCCGATTGGACAGGGGGCTGAAGATACGCAGTATTTT. It translates to CASSSGPIGQGAEDTQYF. The chain joins TRBV12-3 or TRBV12-4 to TRBJ2-3; 11 bases agree with TRBD1. After removal of 4 bases from V and 5 bases from J, the junction contained 14 bases not matched to a gene. CDR3 size: 18 residues.

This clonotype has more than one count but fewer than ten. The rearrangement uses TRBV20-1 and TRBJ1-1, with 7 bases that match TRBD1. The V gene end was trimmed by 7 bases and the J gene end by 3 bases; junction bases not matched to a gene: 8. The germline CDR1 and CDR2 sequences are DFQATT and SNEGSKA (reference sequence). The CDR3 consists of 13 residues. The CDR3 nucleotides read TGCAGTGTTAAACAGGGGTGGGACACTGAAGCTTTCTTT. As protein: CSVKQGWDTEAFF.

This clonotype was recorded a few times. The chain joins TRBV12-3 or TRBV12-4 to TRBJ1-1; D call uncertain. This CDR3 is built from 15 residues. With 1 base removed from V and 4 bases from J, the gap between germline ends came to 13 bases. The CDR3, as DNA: TGTGCCAGCAGTTTAGGAAGTACGGGCCCCACTGAAGCTTTCTTT. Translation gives CASSLGSTGPTEAFF.

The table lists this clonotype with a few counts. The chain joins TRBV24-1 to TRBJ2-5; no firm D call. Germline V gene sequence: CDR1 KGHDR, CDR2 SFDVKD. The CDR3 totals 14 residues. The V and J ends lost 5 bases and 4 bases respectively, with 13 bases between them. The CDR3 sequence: CATSGAKGGETQYF. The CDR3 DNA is TGTGCCACCAGTGGGGCCAAAGGTGGAGAGACCCAGTACTTC.

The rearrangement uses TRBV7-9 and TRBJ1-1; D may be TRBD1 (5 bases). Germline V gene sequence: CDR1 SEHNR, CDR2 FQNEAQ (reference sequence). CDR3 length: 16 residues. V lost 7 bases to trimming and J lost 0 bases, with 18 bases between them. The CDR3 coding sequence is TGTGCCAGCACCGTACGCCCAGGGAACATGAACACTGAAGCTTTCTTT. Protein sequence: CASTVRPGNMNTEAFF.

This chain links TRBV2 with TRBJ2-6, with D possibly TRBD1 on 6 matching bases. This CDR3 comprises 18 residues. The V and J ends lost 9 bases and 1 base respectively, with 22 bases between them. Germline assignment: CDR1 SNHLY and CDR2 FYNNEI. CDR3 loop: CARGTRRMLRSGANVLTF. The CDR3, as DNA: TGTGCCAGAGGGACAAGACGTATGCTAAGATCTGGGGCCAACGTCCTGACTTTC.

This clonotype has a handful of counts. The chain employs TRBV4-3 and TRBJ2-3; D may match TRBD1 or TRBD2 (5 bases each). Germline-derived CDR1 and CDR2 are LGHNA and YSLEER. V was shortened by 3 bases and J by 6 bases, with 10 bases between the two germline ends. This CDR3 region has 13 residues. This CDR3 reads CASSHGTRDTQYF. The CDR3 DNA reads TGCGCCAGCAGCCACGGGACCCGGGATACGCAGTATTTT.

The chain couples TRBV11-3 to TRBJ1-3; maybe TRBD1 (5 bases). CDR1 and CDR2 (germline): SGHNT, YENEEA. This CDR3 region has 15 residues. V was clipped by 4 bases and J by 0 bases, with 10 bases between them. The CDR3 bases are TGTGCCAGCAGCTGGACATCCGACTCTGGAAACACCATATATTTT. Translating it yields CASSWTSDSGNTIYF.

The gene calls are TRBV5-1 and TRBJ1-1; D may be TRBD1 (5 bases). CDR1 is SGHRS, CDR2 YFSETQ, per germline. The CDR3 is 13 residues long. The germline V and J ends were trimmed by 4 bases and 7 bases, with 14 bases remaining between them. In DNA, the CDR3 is TGCGCCAGCAGCCCCCGGGACGGGGATGAAGCTTTCTTT. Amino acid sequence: CASSPRDGDEAFF.

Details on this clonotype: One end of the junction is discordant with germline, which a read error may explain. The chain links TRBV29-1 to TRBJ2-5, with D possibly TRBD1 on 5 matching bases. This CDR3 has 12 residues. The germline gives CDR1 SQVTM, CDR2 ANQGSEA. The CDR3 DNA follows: TGCAGCGTTGAAAGGGCTACAGGTGGTGGGGACTTC. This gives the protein CSVERATGGGDF.

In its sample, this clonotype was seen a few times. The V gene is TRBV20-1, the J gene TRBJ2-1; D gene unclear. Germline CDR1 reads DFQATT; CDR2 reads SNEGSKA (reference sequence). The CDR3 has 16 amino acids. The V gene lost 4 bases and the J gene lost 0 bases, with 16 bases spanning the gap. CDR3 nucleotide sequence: TGCAGTGCTAAGTCGACTGCAACCAGCTCCTACAATGAGCAGTTCTTC. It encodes CSAKSTATSSYNEQFF.

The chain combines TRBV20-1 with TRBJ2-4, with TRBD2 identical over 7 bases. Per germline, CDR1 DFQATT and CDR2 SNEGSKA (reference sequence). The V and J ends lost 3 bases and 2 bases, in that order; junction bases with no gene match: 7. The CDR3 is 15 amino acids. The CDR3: CSAREAGPTKNIQYF. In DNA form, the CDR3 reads TGCAGTGCTAGGGAAGCGGGGCCGACCAAAAACATTCAGTACTTC.

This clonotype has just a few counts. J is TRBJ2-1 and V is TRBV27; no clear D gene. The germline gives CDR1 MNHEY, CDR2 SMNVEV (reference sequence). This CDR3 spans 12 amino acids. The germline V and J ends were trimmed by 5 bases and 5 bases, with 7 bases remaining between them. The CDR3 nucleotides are TGTGCCAGCAGTATGGCCAACAATGAGCAGTTCTTC. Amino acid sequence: CASSMANNEQFF.

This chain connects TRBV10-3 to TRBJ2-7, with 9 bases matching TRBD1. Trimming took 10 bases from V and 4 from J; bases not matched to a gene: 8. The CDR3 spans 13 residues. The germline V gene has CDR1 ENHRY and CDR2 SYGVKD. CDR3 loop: CANMGQGTYEQYF. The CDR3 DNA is TGTGCCAACATGGGACAGGGCACTTACGAGCAGTACTTC.

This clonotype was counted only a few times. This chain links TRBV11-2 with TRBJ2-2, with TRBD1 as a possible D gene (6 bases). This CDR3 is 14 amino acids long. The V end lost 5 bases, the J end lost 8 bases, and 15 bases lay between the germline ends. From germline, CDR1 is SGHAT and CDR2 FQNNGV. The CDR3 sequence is CASSQNRVMGELFF. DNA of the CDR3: TGTGCCAGCAGCCAAAACAGGGTGATGGGGGAGCTGTTTTTT. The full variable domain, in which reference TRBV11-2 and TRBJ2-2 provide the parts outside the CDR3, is EAGVAQSPRYKIIEKRQSVAFWCNPISGHATLYWYQQILGQGPKLLIQFQNNGVVDDSQLPKDRFSAERLKGVDSTLKIQPAKLEDSAVYLCASSQNRVMGELFFGEGSRLTVL.

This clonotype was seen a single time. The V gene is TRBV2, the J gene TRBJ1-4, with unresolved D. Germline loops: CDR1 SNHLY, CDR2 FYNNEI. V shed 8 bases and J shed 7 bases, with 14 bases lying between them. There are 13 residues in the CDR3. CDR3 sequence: CASQKGEIEKLFF. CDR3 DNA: TGTGCCAGCCAAAAGGGTGAAATTGAAAAACTGTTTTTT.